Listed below are T cell receptor beta chains from one sample, sequenced in a study of cytomegalovirus exposure and HLA in healthy donors. Repertoires were generated with immunoSEQ multiplex PCR, while TCRdb's copy carries only in-frame clones and drops some. The sample consists of 200,000 to 250,000 clones, around nine tenths of them appearing once. Material: PBMCs. These receptors originate from a man in his late teens or twenties in good health and CMV-seronegative. Both conserved end residues are trimmed from each CDR3.

>TRBJ1-1|TRBV5-6
ASSLRTYKAF
>TRBJ2-4|TRBV19
ASSIRGARVKNIQY
>TRBJ2-1|TRBV18
ASSSGLAGGNEQF
>TRBJ2-1|TRBV15
ATRNRTYNEQF
>TRBJ1-2|TRBV6-1
ASSESRFNYGYT
>TRBJ1-5|TRBV28
ASSIDRGYSNQPQH
>TRBJ1-2|TRBV19
ASSIDEAWRANYGYT
>TRBJ1-4|TRBV6-4
ASSRGETTNEKLF
>TRBJ1-1|TRBV6-6
ASQLLERASEAF
>TRBJ2-7|TRBV28
ASTAGTPYEQY
>TRBJ2-7|TRBV6-1
ASSGLAFYEQY
>TRBJ2-3|TRBV2
ASGPGWAPADTQY
>TRBJ1-3|TRBV7-2
ASSLYRGTGNTIY
>TRBJ1-3|TRBV14
ASSPRVYGNTIY
>TRBJ1-3|TRBV5-4
ASSPVPGNTIY
>TRBJ2-1|TRBV4-1
ASSPGLRGNEQF
>TRBJ2-2|TRBV7-9
ASSFPSTGLNTGELF
>TRBJ2-7|TRBV27
ASSFSGLEIYEQY
>TRBJ2-3|TRBV7-2
AAARGLTGRDTQY
>TRBJ2-7|TRBV7-6
ASSVRSGTGGAYEQY
>TRBJ2-3|TRBV7-2
ASSLLDRRTDTQY
>TRBJ1-4|TRBV19
ASSPRDRTGEKLF
>TRBJ1-5|TRBV5-5
ASSLTGGNQPQH
>TRBJ2-7|TRBV29-1
SVGSAASSYEQY
>TRBJ1-2|TRBV5-6
ASSRSQAGYGYT
>TRBJ2-1|TRBV4-1
ASSQDSAQTYNEQF
>TRBJ2-3|TRBV2
ASSEELAGTDTQY
>TRBJ2-1|TRBV4-3
ASSHGISGYEQF
>TRBJ2-1|TRBV11-2
ASSRIAGGPDNEQF
>TRBJ2-3|TRBV4-3
ASSQDTPAGGTDTQY
>TRBJ2-1|TRBV18
ASSPFRDPVSSYNEQF
>TRBJ2-7|TRBV4-3
ASSQEVGRPYEQY
>TRBJ2-4|TRBV2
ASTRENVKNIQY
>TRBJ1-3|TRBV28
ASSRPLAGAGNTIY
>TRBJ2-3|TRBV4-1
ASSQDLAGGARTDTQY
>TRBJ2-7|TRBV6-1
ASRSGTASGEQY
>TRBJ1-2|TRBV7-2
ASSLLQGPSGYT
>TRBJ2-5|TRBV16
ASSQGAETQY
>TRBJ2-7|TRBV7-9
ASSLLRGGLLHEQY
>TRBJ1-4|TRBV19
ASSTRQGREEKLF
>TRBJ2-3|TRBV4-3
ASSRKIAGTADTQY
>TRBJ2-7|TRBV5-5
ASSIQVEQY
>TRBJ2-3|TRBV7-9
ASSPRGGPTSGGANTQY
>TRBJ2-3|TRBV9
ASSVESGWSTDTQY
>TRBJ1-5|TRBV28
ASTRGWQPQH
>TRBJ2-5|TRBV10-3
AISESYSVEETQY
>TRBJ2-1|TRBV6-5
ASSPSSGEASEQF
>TRBJ1-1|TRBV4-3
ASSQGLRGRWTEAF
>TRBJ1-2|TRBV10-1
ASSPTGTGISGYT
>TRBJ2-3|TRBV27
ASSPPTVPFDTQY
>TRBJ2-3|TRBV11-3
ASSPPGQSPGPTDTQY
>TRBJ2-2|TRBV29-1
SVVLLGTGSIDGGELF
>TRBJ2-2|TRBV27
ASSFRTSGNTGELF